This T cell receptor (beta chain) was retrieved from a study of control samples from healthy donors and cancer patients. Germline lookup yields CDR1 SQVTM and CDR2 ANQGSEA. The junction had 5 bases not matched to a gene; V was cut back by 6 bases and J by 5 bases. The CDR3 consists of 13 residues. The method was immunoSEQ multiplex PCR; TCRdb's version includes in-frame clones alone and lacks a portion of them. This repertoire shows 110,000 or so clones, about 90% found once; its top ten account for 40%. The clonotype originates from a man aged 45-65 years in good health. Sequenced sample: blood. The gene calls are TRBV29-1 and TRBJ2-3; 10 bases match TRBD2. CDR3 in DNA: TGCAGCGTGACTAGCGGGTTCGGAGATACGCAGTATTTT. This sequence encodes CSVTSGFGDTQYF.